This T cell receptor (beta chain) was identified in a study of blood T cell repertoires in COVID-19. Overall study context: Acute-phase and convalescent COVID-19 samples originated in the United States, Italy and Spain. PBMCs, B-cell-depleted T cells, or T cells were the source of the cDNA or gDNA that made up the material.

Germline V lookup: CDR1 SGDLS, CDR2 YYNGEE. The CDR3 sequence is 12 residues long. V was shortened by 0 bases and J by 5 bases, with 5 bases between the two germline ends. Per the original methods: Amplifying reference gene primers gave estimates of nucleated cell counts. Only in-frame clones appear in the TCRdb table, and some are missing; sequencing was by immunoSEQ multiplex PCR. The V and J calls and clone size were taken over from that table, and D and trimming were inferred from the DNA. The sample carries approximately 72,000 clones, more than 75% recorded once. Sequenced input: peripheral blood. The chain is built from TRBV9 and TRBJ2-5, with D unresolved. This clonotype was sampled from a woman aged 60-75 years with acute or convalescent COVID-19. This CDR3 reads CASSVVGETQYF. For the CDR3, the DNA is TGTGCCAGCAGCGTAGTCGGGGAGACCCAGTACTTC.